This paragraph covers one TCR beta chain sequence. The antigen remains undetermined. PCR was performed using 60 Vbeta and 13 Jbeta primers. Sequenced by immunoSEQ multiplex PCR; TCRdb stores in-frame clones only, minus some. The sample carries about 110,000 clones, about 64% recorded once. This sample was taken from a study of cytomegalovirus exposure and HLA in healthy donors. General study points: In an earlier analysis, in 620 or so donors, most V segments appeared productive either ~87% or ~30% of the time. Among immune exposure information, only CMV serostatus was available. Later analysis associated a missense DCLRE1C variant with TCR beta V- and J-gene trimming. The analysis excluded some indistinguishable V segments, including TRBV6-2 and TRBV6-3.

The CDR3 has 9 amino acids. Germline V gene sequence: CDR1 MNHEY, CDR2 SVGAGI. The V and J ends lost 5 bases and 15 bases respectively, with 8 bases between them. This sequence joins TRBV6-5 and TRBJ2-1; D unclear. The origin of this receptor is a female donor in good health and CMV-seronegative. Sequencing was performed on PBMCs. Here the CDR3 reads CASSPSRFF. DNA of the CDR3: TGTGCCAGCAGTCCCTCCCGGTTCTTC.